Reported below is one TCR beta chain. Its antigen remains unidentified. This entry comes from a study of cytomegalovirus exposure and HLA in healthy donors. Across the whole study: Counted in an early data release were about 85 million unique TCRs from HLA-typed donors.

Whole-study results and caveats: Productive status was seen about 90% or about 30% of the time for most TCR beta V segments in an earlier analysis. Researchers reportedly found TCR beta sequences accurately predicted most subjects' HLA-A and HLA-B alleles.

There were likely unrecorded immune exposures, though donors were nominally healthy when sampled. Per germline, CDR1 LNHDA and CDR2 SQIVND (reference sequence). The CDR3 runs to 13 residues. With V trimmed by 6 bases and J by 8 bases, 7 bases remained unmatched. Primers: 60 Vbeta forward and 13 Jbeta reverse. The assay was immunoSEQ multiplex PCR, and TCRdb's table has in-frame clones only and misses some. There are 120,000 or so clones in the sample; 75% to 90% occur only once, and about 1.8% lies in the top ten. The clonotype originates from a man in his forties or fifties in good health and CMV-seronegative. The chain uses TRBV19 and TRBJ2-1, with TRBD1 identical over 7 bases. The source material was PBMCs. The CDR3 DNA follows: TGTGCCAGTAGATCAGGGGGAAGGGATGAGCAGTTCTTC. Translating gives CASRSGGRDEQFF.